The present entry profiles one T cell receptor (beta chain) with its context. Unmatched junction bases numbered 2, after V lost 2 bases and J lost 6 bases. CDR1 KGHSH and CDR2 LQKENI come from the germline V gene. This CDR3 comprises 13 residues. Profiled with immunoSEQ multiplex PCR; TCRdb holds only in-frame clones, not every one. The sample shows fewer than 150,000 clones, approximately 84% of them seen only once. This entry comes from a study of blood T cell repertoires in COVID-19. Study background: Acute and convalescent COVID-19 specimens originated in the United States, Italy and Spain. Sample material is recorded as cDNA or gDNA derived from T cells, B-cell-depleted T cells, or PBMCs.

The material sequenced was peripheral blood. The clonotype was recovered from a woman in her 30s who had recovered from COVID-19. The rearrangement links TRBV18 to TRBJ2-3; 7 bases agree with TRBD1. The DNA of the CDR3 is TGTGCCAGCTCACCAGACAGGGTGGATACGCAGTATTTT. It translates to CASSPDRVDTQYF. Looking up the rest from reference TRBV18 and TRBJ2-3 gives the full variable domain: NAGVMQNPRHLVRRRGQEARLRCSPMKGHSHVYWYRQLPEEGLKFMVYLQKENIIDESGMPKERFSAEFPKEGPSILRIQQVVRGDSAAYFCASSPDRVDTQYFGPGTRLTVL.